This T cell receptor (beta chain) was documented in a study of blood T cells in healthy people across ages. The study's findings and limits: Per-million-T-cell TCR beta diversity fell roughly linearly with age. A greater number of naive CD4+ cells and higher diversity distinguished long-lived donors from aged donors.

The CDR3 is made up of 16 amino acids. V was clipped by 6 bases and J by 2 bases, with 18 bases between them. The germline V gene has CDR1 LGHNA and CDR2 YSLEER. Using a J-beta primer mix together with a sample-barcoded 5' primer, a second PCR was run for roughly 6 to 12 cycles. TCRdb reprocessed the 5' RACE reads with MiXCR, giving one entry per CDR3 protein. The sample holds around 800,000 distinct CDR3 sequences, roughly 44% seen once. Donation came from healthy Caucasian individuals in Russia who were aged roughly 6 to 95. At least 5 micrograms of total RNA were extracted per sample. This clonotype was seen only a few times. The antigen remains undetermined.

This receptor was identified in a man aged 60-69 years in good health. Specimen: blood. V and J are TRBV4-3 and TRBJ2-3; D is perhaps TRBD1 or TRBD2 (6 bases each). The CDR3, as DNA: TGCGCCAGCAGTCAACTAGGAGGGGGGCACACAGATACGCAGTATTTT. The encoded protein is CASSQLGGGHTDTQYF.